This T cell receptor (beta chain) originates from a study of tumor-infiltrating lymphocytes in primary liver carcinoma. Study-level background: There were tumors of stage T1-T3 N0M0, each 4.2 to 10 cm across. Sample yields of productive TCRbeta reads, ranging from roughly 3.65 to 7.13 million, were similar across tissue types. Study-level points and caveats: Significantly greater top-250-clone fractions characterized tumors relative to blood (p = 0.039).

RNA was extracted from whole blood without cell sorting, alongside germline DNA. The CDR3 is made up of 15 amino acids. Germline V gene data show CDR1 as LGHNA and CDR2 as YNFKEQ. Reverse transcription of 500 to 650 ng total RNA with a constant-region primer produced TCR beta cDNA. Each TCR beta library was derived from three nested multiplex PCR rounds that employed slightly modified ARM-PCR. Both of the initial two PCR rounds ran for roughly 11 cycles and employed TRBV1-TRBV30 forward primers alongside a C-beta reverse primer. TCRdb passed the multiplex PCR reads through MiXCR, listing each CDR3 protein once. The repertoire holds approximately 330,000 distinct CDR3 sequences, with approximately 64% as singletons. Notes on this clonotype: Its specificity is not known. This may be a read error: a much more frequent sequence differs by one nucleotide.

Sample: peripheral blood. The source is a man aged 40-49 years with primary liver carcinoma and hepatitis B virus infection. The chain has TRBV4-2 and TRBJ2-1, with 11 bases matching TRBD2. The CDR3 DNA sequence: TGTCCCAGCAGCCAAGAGCTAGCGGGAGGCAATGAGCAGTTCTTC. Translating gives CPSSQELAGGNEQFF.